This T cell receptor (beta chain) was captured by sequencing in a study of T cell responses to AZD1222 COVID-19 vaccine. General study findings and limits: Repertoires were collected only later (after the peak T cell response had occurred). Regions 160-218 and 743-854 dominated among vaccine-associated CD4 TCRs spanning spike. White British people made up most donors, females outnumbered males, and clonal diversity was possibly underestimated.

For this clone: Its antigen is not known.

The CDR3 contains 12 residues. CDR1 is SGHAT, CDR2 FQNNGV, per germline. V lost 3 bases and J 6 bases, leaving 6 bases between the germline ends. The table came from immunoSEQ multiplex PCR; TCRdb's copy has only in-frame clones and leaves some out. This sample carries approximately 150,000 clones, roughly 90% of them seen once, and the ten largest clones take roughly 2.5%. The V gene is TRBV11-2, the J gene TRBJ2-1; D possibly corresponds to TRBD2 (5 bases). Source: peripheral blood, taken on day 0 of AZD1222 vaccination. The clonotype comes from an adult in good health. The CDR3: CASSLAGNEQFF. The CDR3 coding sequence is TGTGCCAGCAGCTTGGCGGGCAATGAGCAGTTCTTC.